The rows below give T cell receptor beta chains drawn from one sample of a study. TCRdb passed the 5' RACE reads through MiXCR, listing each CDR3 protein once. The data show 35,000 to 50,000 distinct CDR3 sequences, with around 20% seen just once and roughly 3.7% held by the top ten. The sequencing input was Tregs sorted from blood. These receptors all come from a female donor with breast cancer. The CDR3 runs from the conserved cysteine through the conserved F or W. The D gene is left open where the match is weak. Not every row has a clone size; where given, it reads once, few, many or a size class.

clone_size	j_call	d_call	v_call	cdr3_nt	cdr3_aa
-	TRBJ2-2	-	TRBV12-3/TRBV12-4	TGTGCCAGCCAGGCAGCGAACACCGGGGAGCTGTTTTTT	CASQAANTGELFF
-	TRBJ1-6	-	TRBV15	TGTGCCACCAGCAGAGATGTTGGAGCCCTGAATTCACCCCTCCACTTT	CATSRDVGALNSPLHF
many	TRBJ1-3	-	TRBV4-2	TGTGCCAGCAGCCAAGATTTGGGAGACTCTGGAAACACCATATATTTT	CASSQDLGDSGNTIYF
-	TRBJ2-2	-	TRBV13	TGTGCCAGCAGGGAAGACGCCGGGGAGCTGTTATTT	CASREDAGELLF
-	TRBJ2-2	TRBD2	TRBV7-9	TGTGCCAGCAGAGGACTAGCGGAAGCCCGGGGGGAGCTGTTTTTT	CASRGLAEARGELFF
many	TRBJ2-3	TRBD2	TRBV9	TGTGCCAGCAGCAAGGGGAGGGAATGGAGAGATACGCAGTATTTT	CASSKGREWRDTQYF
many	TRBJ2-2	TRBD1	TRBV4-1	TGCGCCAGCAGCCAAGGGGACAGAGACACCGGGGAGCTGTTTTTT	CASSQGDRDTGELFF
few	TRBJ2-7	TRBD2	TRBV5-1	TGCGCCAGCAGCTCCGGGACTAGCGGGAGAGTATCCGAGCAGTACTTC	CASSSGTSGRVSEQYF
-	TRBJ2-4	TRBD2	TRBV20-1	TGCAGTGCTAGGGCGGGGGTAGGAGCCAAAAACACTCAGTACTTC	CSARAGVGAKNTQYF
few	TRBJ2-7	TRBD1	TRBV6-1	TGTGCCAGCAGTGACCGCCCAGGGACAGGGGGCGACGAGCAGTACTTC	CASSDRPGTGGDEQYF
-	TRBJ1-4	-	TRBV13	TGTGCCAGCAGCTTGGGCAATTGGCCTAATGAAAAACTGTTTTTT	CASSLGNWPNEKLFF
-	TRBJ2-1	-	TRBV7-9	TGTGCCATCGACGGGGCGTCCTACAATGAGCAGTTCTTC	CAIDGASYNEQFF
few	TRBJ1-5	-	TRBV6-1	TGTGCCAGCATGGTACCTTTCGGAACATATAGCAATCAGCCCCAGCATTTT	CASMVPFGTYSNQPQHF
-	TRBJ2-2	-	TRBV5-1	TGCGCCAGCAGCTTGGAGTCTACGGGGGAGCTGTTTTTT	CASSLESTGELFF
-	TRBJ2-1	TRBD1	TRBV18	TGTGCCAGCTCACGGGACAGGGTAAATGAGCAGTTCTTC	CASSRDRVNEQFF
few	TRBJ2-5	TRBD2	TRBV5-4	TGTGCCAGCAGCCCAGCTGGGACTAGCGGGAGGGAGACCCAGTACTTC	CASSPAGTSGRETQYF
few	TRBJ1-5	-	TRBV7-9	TGTGCCAGCAGCTGGAGTCAAGGTCAGCCCCAGCATTTT	CASSWSQGQPQHF
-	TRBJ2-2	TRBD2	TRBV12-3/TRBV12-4	TGTGCCAGCACCCCGGGAGGGGCCTCTAGCGGGAGACCCACCGGGGAGCTGTTTTTT	CASTPGGASSGRPTGELFF
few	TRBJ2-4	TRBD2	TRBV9	TGTGCCAGCAGCGCCGGACTAGCCAACATTCAGTACTTC	CASSAGLANIQYF
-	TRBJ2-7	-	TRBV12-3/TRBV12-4	TGTGCCGGCAGTTTAATGGCCAGGGTTAACTACGAGCAGTACTTC	CAGSLMARVNYEQYF
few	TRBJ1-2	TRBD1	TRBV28	TGTGCCAGCAGCGCGCCCGACAGGGCCAACTATGGCTACACCTTC	CASSAPDRANYGYTF
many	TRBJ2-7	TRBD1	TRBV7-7	TGTGCTAGCAGCTCCGGGACAGGGATCGAGCAGTACTTC	CASSSGTGIEQYF
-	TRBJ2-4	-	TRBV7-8	TGTGCCAGCAGCCCCCGACGGGGGACCAAAAACATTCAGTACTTC	CASSPRRGTKNIQYF
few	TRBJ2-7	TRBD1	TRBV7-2	TGTGCCAGCAGCCCCCAGACAGGGTCCGAGCAGTACTTC	CASSPQTGSEQYF
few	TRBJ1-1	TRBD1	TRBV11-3	TGTGCCAGCAGCTATGGACAGGGTACTGAAGCTTTCTTT	CASSYGQGTEAFF
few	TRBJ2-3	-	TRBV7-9	TGTGCCAGCAGCTTAGCGGGAGTTGACGATACGCAGTATTTT	CASSLAGVDDTQYF
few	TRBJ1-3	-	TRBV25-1	TGTGCCAGCAGTGAATCACTCAGACACCCCCTCTCTGGAAACACCATATATTTT	CASSESLRHPLSGNTIYF
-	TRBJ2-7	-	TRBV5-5	TGTGCCAGCAGCCCGGACATCGCAGAGCAGTACTTC	CASSPDIAEQYF
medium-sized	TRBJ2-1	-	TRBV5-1	TGCGCCAGCAGAACGGAGGCCGCGCGAAATGAGCAGTTCTTC	CASRTEAARNEQFF
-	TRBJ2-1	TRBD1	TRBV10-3	TGTGCCGCCGGGCTCCGGGACAGGGGGCTTCATGAGCAGTTCTTC	CAAGLRDRGLHEQFF
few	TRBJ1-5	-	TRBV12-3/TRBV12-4	TGTGCCAGCAGTCTCCGGGACGGCGTGTATAGCAATCAGCCCCAGCATTTT	CASSLRDGVYSNQPQHF
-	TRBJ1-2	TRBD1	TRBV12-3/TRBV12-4	TGTACCAGCAGTGTAAGACAGGGGAGTATTGGCTACACCTTC	CTSSVRQGSIGYTF
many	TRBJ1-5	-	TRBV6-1	TGTGCCAGCACCACGAGGACACAGGACGCCCAGAGCAATCAGCCCCAGCATTTT	CASTTRTQDAQSNQPQHF
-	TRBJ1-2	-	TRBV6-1	TGTGCCAGCAGTGAAATGGGCAGTAACTATGGCTACACCTTC	CASSEMGSNYGYTF
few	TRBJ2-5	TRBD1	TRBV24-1	TGTGCCACCAGTGACTTACAGGGGGAAACGGAGACCCAGTACTTC	CATSDLQGETETQYF
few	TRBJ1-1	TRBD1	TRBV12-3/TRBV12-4	TGTGCCAGCAGCCCAACGGGACAGGGAAACACTGAAGCTTTCTTT	CASSPTGQGNTEAFF
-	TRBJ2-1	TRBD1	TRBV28	TGTGCCAGCAGCCCCAAGGACAGGGGGAACTACAATGAGCAGTTCTTC	CASSPKDRGNYNEQFF
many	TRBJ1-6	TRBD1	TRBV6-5	TGTGCCAGCAGAGAGGGGGCCGCGGTACGGTCACCCCTCCACTTT	CASREGAAVRSPLHF
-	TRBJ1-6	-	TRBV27	TGTGCCAGCAGTAAACCTCGGTGGGAGTTGGGTAGTTCACCCCTCCACTTT	CASSKPRWELGSSPLHF
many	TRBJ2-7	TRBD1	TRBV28	TGTGCCAGCAGTCTTCGACAGGGGTTCTATTACGAGCAGTACTTC	CASSLRQGFYYEQYF
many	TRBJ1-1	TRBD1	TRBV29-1	TGCAGCGTTACCCAGGGGGCCAAGGAAGCTTTCTTT	CSVTQGAKEAFF
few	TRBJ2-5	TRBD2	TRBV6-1	TGTGCCAGCTGCGGACTAGCGCAAACACTACAAGAGACCCAGTACTTC	CASCGLAQTLQETQYF
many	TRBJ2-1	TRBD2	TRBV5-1	TGCGCCAGCAGCCCTGAACCTAGCGGGAGCTCCTACAATGAGCAGTTCTTC	CASSPEPSGSSYNEQFF
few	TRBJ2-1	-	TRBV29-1	TGCAGCGTGAACATTAATCGCTACAATGAGCAGTTCTTC	CSVNINRYNEQFF
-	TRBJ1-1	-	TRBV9	TGTGCCAGCAGCGAGGGGGGGGACACTGAAGCTTTCTTT	CASSEGGDTEAFF
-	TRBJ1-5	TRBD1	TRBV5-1	TGCGCCAGCAGCCCCAATCCTGGGACAGGGGGAGGTCAGCCCCAGCATTTT	CASSPNPGTGGGQPQHF
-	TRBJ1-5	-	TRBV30	TGTGCCTGGAGTGTAGGGCGCAATCAGCCCCAGCATTTT	CAWSVGRNQPQHF
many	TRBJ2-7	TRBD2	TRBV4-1	TGCGCCAGCAGCGGAACGGGGACTAGAAGCGAGCAGTACTTC	CASSGTGTRSEQYF
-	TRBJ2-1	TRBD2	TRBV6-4	TGTGCCAGCAGTCCTAGCGGCTCAGCGGGGCAGTTCTTC	CASSPSGSAGQFF
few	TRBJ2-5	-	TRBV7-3	TGTGCCAGCAGCTTAAACGGAGGGGGCCAAGAGACCCAGTACTTC	CASSLNGGGQETQYF
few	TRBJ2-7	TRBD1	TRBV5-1	TGCGCCAGCAGCGAGACAGGGTTAAGATCCTACGAGCAGTACTTC	CASSETGLRSYEQYF
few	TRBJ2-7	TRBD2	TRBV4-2	TGTGCCAGCAGCCAAATTTCTAGCGGGAGCTCCTACGAGCAGTACTTC	CASSQISSGSSYEQYF
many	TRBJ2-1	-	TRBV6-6	TGTGCCAGCAGTTACGGGACTTACAATGAGCAGTTCTTC	CASSYGTYNEQFF
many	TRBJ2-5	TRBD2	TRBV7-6	TGTGCCAGCAGTTCAGGCGGGGGAGAGACCCAGTACTTC	CASSSGGGETQYF
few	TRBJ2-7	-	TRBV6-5	TGTGCCAGCAGTCAAACCTGGGACGGCTCCTACGAGCAGTACTTC	CASSQTWDGSYEQYF